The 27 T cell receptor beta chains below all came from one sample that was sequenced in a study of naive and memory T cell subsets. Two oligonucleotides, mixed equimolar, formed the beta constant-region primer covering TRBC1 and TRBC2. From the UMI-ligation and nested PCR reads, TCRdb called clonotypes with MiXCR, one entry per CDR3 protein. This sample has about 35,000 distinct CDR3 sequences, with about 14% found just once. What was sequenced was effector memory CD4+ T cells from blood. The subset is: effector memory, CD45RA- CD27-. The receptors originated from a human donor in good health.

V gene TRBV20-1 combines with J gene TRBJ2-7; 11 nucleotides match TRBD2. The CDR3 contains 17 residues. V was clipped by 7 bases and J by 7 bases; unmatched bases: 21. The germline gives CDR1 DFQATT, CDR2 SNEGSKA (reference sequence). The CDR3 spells CSVEVPSGRRGSFEQYF. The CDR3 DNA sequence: TGCAGTGTTGAGGTGCCTAGCGGGAGGAGGGGATCGTTTGAGCAGTACTTC.

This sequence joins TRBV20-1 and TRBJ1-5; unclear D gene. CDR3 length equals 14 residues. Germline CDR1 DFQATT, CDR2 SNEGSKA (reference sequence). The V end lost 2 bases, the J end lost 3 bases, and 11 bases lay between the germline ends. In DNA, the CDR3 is TGCAGTGCTAGACCCGGCAGTTACAATCAGCCCCAGCATTTT. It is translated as CSARPGSYNQPQHF.

The CDR3 protein is CASSFEGAYSYEQYF. The CDR3 region has the DNA TGTGCCAGCAGCTTTGAAGGGGCCTACTCCTACGAGCAGTACTTC. The chain employs TRBV7-9 and TRBJ2-7, with a tentative D call TRBD1 (5 bases). The germline CDR1 and CDR2 sequences are SEHNR and FQNEAQ (reference sequence). V was clipped by 3 bases and J by 0 bases, with 12 bases between them. The CDR3 has 15 amino acids.

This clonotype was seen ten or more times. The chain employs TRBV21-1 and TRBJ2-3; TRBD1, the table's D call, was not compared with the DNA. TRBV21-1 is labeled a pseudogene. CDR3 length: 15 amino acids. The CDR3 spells CASTESTGDKDTQYF. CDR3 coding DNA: TGTGCCAGCACCGAATCGACAGGTGATAAAGATACGCAGTATTTT.

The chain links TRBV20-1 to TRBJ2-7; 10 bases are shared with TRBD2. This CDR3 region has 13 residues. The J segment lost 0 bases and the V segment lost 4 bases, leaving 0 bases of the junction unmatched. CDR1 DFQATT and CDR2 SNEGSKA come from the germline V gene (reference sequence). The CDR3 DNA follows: TGCAGTGCTACTAGCGGGGGCTCCTACGAGCAGTACTTC. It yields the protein CSATSGGSYEQYF.

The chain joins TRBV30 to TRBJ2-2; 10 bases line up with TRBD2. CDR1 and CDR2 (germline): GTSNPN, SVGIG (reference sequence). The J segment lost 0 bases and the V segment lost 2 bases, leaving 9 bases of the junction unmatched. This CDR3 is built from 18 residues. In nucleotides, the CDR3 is TGTGCCTGGAGTCCGAGGACTAGCGGAAATTCGAACACCGGGGAGCTGTTTTTT. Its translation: CAWSPRTSGNSNTGELFF. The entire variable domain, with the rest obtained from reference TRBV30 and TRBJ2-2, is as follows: SQTIHQWPATLVQPVGSPLSLECTVEGTSNPNLYWYRQAAGRGLQLLFYSVGIGQISSEVPQNLSASRPQDRQFILSSKKLLLSDSGFYLCAWSPRTSGNSNTGELFFGEGSRLTVL.

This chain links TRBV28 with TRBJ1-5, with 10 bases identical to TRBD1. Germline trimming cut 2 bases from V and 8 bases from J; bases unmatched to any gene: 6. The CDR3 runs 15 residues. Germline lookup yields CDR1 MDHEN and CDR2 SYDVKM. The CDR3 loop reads CASSLPGQGEKPQHF. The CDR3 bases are TGTGCCAGCAGTTTACCCGGACAGGGGGAAAAGCCCCAGCATTTT. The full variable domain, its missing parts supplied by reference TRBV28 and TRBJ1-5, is DVKVTQSSRYLVKRTGEKVFLECVQDMDHENMFWYRQDPGLGLRLIYFSYDVKMKEKGDIPEGYSVSREKKERFSLILESASTNQTSMYLCASSLPGQGEKPQHFGDGTRLSIL.

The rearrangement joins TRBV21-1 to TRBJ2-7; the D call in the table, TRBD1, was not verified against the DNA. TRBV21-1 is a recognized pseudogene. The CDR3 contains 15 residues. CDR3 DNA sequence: TGTGCCAGCAGCAAAGGGGGGCGCAGGGACTACGAGCAGTACTTC. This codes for CASSKGGRRDYEQYF.

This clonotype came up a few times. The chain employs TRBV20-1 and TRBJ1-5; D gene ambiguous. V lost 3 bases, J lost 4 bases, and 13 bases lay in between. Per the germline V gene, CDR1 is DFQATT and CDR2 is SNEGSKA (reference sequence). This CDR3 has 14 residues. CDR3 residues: CSASTGPLNQPQHF. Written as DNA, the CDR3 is TGCAGTGCTAGTACCGGACCACTAAATCAGCCCCAGCATTTT.

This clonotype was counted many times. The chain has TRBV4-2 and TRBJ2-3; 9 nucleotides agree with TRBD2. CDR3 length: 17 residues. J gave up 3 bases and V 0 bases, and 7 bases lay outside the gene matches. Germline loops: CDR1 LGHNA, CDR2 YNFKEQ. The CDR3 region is CASSQETSGHGTDTQYF. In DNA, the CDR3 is TGTGCCAGCAGCCAAGAAACTAGCGGGCACGGGACAGATACGCAGTATTTT.

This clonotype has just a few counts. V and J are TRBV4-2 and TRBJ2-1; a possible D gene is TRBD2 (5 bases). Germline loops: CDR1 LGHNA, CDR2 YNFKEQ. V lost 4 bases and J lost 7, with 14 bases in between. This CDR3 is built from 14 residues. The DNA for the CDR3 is TGTGCCAGCAGCCTCAGTTCCACGGGGAATGAGCAGTTCTTC. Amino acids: CASSLSSTGNEQFF.

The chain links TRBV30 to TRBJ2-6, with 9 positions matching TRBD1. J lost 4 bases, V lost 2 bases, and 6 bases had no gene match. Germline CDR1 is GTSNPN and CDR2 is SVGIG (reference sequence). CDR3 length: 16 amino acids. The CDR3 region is CAWSMGQGRGANVLTF. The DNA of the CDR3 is TGTGCCTGGAGTATGGGACAGGGCCGAGGGGCCAACGTCCTGACTTTC.

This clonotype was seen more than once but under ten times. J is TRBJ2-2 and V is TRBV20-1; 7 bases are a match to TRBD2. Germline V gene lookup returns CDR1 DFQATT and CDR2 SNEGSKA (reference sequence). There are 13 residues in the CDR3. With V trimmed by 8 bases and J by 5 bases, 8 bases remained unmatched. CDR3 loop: CSLTGGGTGELFF. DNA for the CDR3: TGCAGTCTCACGGGAGGCGGAACCGGGGAGCTGTTTTTT.

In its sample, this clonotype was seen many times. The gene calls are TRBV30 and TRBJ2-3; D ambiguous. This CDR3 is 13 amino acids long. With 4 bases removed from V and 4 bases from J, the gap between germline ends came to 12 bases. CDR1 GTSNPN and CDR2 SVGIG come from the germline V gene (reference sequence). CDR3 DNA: TGTGCCTGGATGAACTCCGGAGCAGATACGCAGTATTTT. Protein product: CAWMNSGADTQYF.

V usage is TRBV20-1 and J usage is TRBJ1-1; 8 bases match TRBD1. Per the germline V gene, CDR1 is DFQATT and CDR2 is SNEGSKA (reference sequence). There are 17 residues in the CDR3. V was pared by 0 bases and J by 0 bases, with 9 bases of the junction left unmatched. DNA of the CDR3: TGCAGTGCTAGAGACCCCAGGGGGCAGAACTTGAACACTGAAGCTTTCTTT. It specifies CSARDPRGQNLNTEAFF.

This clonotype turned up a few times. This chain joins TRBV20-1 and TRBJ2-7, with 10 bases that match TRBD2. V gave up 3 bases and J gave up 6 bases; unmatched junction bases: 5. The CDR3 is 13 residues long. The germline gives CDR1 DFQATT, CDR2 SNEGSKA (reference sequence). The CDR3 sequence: CSARASGRTEQYF. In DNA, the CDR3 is TGCAGTGCTAGGGCTAGCGGGAGAACCGAGCAGTACTTC.

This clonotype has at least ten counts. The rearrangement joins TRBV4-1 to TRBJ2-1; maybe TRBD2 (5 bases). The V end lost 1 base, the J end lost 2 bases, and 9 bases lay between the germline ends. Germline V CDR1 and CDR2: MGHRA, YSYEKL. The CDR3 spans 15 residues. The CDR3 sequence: CASSQGTATYNEQFF. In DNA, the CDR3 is TGCGCCAGCAGCCAAGGGACTGCTACCTACAATGAGCAGTTCTTC.

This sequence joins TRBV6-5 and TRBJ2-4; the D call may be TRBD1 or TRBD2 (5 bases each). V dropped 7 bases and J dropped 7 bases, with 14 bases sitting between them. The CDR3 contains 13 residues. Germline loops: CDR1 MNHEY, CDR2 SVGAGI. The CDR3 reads CASTDPGPNIQYF. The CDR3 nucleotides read TGTGCCAGCACCGACCCGGGACCCAACATTCAGTACTTC.

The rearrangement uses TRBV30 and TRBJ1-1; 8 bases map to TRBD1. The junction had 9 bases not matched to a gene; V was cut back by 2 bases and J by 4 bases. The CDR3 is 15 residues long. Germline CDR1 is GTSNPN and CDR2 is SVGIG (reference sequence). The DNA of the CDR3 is TGTGCCTGGAGTCCCCTCGACAGGGGTGGCACTGAAGCTTTCTTT. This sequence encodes CAWSPLDRGGTEAFF.

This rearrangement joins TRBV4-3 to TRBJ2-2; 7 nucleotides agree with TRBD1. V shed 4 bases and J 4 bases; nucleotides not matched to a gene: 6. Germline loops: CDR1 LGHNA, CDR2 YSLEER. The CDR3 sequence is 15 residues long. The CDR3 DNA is TGCGCCAGCAGCCTAGGGACAGATTTCACCGGGGAGCTGTTTTTT. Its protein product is CASSLGTDFTGELFF.

The CDR3 is CSARVSVNTEAFF. Here the CDR3 DNA reads TGCAGTGCTAGGGTTTCCGTGAACACTGAAGCTTTCTTT. The chain combines TRBV20-1 with TRBJ1-1; no clear D gene. Trimming removed 3 bases from V and 0 bases from J, with 8 bases in between. The CDR3 consists of 13 residues. Germline V gives CDR1 DFQATT, CDR2 SNEGSKA (reference sequence).

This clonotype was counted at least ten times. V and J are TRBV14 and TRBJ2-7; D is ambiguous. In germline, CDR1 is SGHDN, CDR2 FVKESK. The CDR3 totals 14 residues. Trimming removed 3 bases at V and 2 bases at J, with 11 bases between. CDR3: CASSQKPVTYEQYF. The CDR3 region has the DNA TGTGCCAGCAGCCAGAAACCCGTGACCTACGAGCAGTACTTC.

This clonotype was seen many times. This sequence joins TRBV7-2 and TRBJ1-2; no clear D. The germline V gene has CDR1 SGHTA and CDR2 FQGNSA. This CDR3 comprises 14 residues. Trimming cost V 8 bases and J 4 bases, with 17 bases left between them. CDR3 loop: CASAPVRAGYGYTF. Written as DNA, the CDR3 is TGTGCCAGCGCCCCTGTGAGGGCCGGCTATGGCTACACCTTC.

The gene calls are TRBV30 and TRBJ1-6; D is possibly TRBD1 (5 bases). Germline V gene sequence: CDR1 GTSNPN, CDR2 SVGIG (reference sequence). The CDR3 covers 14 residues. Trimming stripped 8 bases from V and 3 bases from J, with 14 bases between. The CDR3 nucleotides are TGTGCCGGAAACCGGGACGGCTATAATTCACCCCTCCACTTT. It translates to CAGNRDGYNSPLHF.

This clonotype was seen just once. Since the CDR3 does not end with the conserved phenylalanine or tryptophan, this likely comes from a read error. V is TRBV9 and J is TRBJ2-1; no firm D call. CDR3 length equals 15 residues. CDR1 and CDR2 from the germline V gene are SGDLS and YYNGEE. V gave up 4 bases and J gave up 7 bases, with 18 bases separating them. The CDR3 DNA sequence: TGTGCCAGCAGCTTCCGAGCGAGAGTGGAGAATGAGCAGTTCTCC. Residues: CASSFRARVENEQFS.

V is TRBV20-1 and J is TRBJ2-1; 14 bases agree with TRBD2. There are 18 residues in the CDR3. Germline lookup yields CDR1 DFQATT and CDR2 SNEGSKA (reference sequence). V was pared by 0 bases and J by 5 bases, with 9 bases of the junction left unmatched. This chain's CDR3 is CSAREWGLAGVPDNEQFF. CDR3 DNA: TGCAGTGCTAGAGAGTGGGGACTAGCGGGAGTTCCCGACAATGAGCAGTTCTTC.

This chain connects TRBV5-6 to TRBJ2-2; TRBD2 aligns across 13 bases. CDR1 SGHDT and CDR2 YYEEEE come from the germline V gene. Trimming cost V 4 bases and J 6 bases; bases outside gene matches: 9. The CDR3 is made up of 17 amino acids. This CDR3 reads CASSPGRTSGRPGELFF. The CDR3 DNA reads TGTGCCAGCAGCCCGGGGAGGACTAGCGGGAGACCCGGGGAGCTGTTTTTT.